In this sample, the clone carrying this TCR beta chain turned up once. Germline V gives CDR1 SNHLY, CDR2 FYNNEI. CDR3 length equals 14 residues. Trimming took off 6 bases at V and 4 bases at J, with 16 bases between the two ends. Patients counted as stable if ophthalmopathy did not develop within 18 months. The patients, who ranged from 18 to 65 in age, presented with newly diagnosed hyperthyroidism lasting under 2 months. Diagnoses rested on clinical symptoms, serum thyroxine and TRAb, thyroid ultrasound and orbital computed tomography. This sample is drawn from a study of T cells in Graves' hyperthyroidism and ophthalmopathy. As for the study in general: The authors collected peripheral blood at initial diagnosis, before any treatment.

It was RNA transcripts that yielded the amplified TCR beta CDR3 regions. The HTBI primer set drove a first-round RT-PCR of the TCR CDR3. TCRdb analysed the multiplex PCR reads with MiXCR anew, one entry per CDR3 protein. Among under 350,000 distinct CDR3 sequences listed, around 23% were seen once. The gene calls are TRBV2 and TRBJ2-7; possible D gene TRBD1, 6 bases. The sequence was collected from a woman aged 45 to 65 with Graves' hyperthyroidism. What was sequenced was blood. As DNA, the CDR3 is TGTGCCAGCAGCCTATCAGGGGCGATGTACGAGCAGTACTTC. Protein sequence: CASSLSGAMYEQYF.